This paragraph covers one TCR beta chain sequence. This entry belongs to a study of Ad26.COV2.S vaccination and SARS-CoV-2 variants. Data came from immunoSEQ multiplex PCR; TCRdb stores just in-frame clones and leaves some out. Of about 680,000 clones in the sample, about 90% were seen once. Treatment in this sample: over 15 received Ad26.COV2.S at low or high dose, single or two shots; roughly five received placebo; per-sample allocation not given. Vaccine and placebo recipients were sampled on day 63 after the first injection. This CDR3 contains 14 residues. The germline CDR1 and CDR2 sequences are SNHLY and FYNNEI. Trimming took 5 bases from V and 2 from J, leaving 10 bases between them.

The J gene is TRBJ1-5, the V gene TRBV2; D unclear. The origin of this receptor is a person between 18 and 65 years old who received the Ad26.COV2.S COVID-19 vaccine or a placebo. Sequencing used peripheral blood, obtained in a trial of Ad26.COV2.S vaccine versus placebo. For the CDR3, the DNA is TGTGCCAGCAGTCCCGGACGGGGCAATCAGCCCCAGCATTTT. Amino acids: CASSPGRGNQPQHF.